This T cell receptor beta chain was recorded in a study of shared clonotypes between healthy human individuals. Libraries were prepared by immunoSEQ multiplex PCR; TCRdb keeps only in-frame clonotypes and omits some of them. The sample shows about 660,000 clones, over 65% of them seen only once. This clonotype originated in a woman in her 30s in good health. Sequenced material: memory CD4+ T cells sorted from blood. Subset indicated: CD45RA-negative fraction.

CDR3 coding DNA: TGCGCCAGCAGCGGAATACTAGCGGGAGAGGGGGAGCAGTACTTC. Translating it yields CASSGILAGEGEQYF. This chain connects TRBV5-1 to TRBJ2-7; 11 positions match TRBD2. The germline V gene encodes CDR1 SGHRS and CDR2 YFSETQ. This CDR3 comprises 15 residues. J lost 7 bases, V lost 4 bases, and 10 bases had no gene match.